The rows below give T cell receptor beta chains drawn from one sample of a study of identifying expanded T cells in peripheral blood. Libraries were prepared by immunoSEQ multiplex PCR; TCRdb keeps only in-frame clonotypes and omits some of them. The sample lists approximately 85,000 clones, 70% to 90% occurring once. The specimen was blood. Receptors originate from a person aged 18 to 75 in good health. Both conserved end residues are part of each CDR3. Fields, in order: CDR3 protein, CDR3 DNA, J gene, V gene, clone size, CDR3 length, D gene. The D gene is left open where the match is weak. Rows give clone size only sometimes, using once, few, many, or a class for an expanded clone.

cdr3_aa: CASAGTPTDTQYF
cdr3_nt: TGTGCCAGCGCCGGGACTCCCACAGATACGCAGTATTTT
j_call: TRBJ2-3
v_call: TRBV6-4
clone_size: .
cdr3_length: 13
d_call: .

cdr3_aa: CASSRLGSLDTQYF
cdr3_nt: TGTGCCAGCAGCCGGTTGGGGAGTCTGGATACGCAGTATTTT
j_call: TRBJ2-3
v_call: TRBV5-6
clone_size: once
cdr3_length: 14
d_call: .

cdr3_aa: CSVKAGLNQPQHF
cdr3_nt: TGCAGCGTGAAAGCTGGGCTAAATCAGCCCCAGCATTTT
j_call: TRBJ1-5
v_call: TRBV29-1
clone_size: .
cdr3_length: 13
d_call: .

cdr3_aa: CASSERGGNQPQHF
cdr3_nt: TGTGCCAGTAGCGAAAGGGGCGGTAATCAGCCCCAGCATTTT
j_call: TRBJ1-5
v_call: TRBV19
clone_size: once
cdr3_length: 14
d_call: .

cdr3_aa: CASSWGGLTGTFDSPLHF
cdr3_nt: TGTGCCAGCAGCTGGGGGGGTCTTACAGGGACCTTTGATTCACCCCTCCACTTT
j_call: TRBJ1-6
v_call: TRBV5-6
clone_size: .
cdr3_length: 18
d_call: .

cdr3_aa: CASSFSGGNTQYF
cdr3_nt: TGTGCCAGCAGTTTTTCCGGTGGGAATACGCAGTATTTT
j_call: TRBJ2-3
v_call: TRBV28
clone_size: .
cdr3_length: 13
d_call: .

cdr3_aa: CASSLPGQDRASYEQYF
cdr3_nt: TGTGCCAGCAGCTTACCCGGACAGGACAGGGCCTCCTACGAGCAGTACTTC
j_call: TRBJ2-7
v_call: TRBV7-9
clone_size: .
cdr3_length: 17
d_call: TRBD1

cdr3_aa: CAWSVAADTEAFF
cdr3_nt: TGTGCCTGGAGTGTTGCGGCAGACACTGAAGCTTTCTTT
j_call: TRBJ1-1
v_call: TRBV30
clone_size: .
cdr3_length: 13
d_call: .

cdr3_aa: CASSYSSWSNSPLHF
cdr3_nt: TGTGCCAGCAGTTACTCGTCTTGGAGTAATTCACCCCTCCACTTT
j_call: TRBJ1-6
v_call: TRBV6-5
clone_size: .
cdr3_length: 15
d_call: .

cdr3_aa: CASSRDREEANYGYTF
cdr3_nt: TGTGCCAGCAGCCGGGACAGGGAAGAGGCTAACTATGGCTACACCTTC
j_call: TRBJ1-2
v_call: TRBV5-6
clone_size: .
cdr3_length: 16
d_call: TRBD1

cdr3_aa: CASSVPRGAGDPNEQFF
cdr3_nt: TGTGCCAGCAGCGTACCACGGGGAGCGGGGGACCCTAATGAGCAGTTCTTC
j_call: TRBJ2-1
v_call: TRBV9
clone_size: .
cdr3_length: 17
d_call: TRBD2

cdr3_aa: CASSVEGNYGYTF
cdr3_nt: TGTGCCAGCAGCGTAGAGGGTAACTATGGCTACACCTTC
j_call: TRBJ1-2
v_call: TRBV9
clone_size: .
cdr3_length: 13
d_call: .

cdr3_aa: CASSLGFSTGSSYEQYF
cdr3_nt: TGTGCCAGCAGCTTAGGATTTAGCACAGGGTCCTCCTACGAGCAGTACTTC
j_call: TRBJ2-7
v_call: TRBV5-6
clone_size: .
cdr3_length: 17
d_call: .

cdr3_aa: CASSQDSRNYGYTF
cdr3_nt: TGTGCCAGCAGCCAAGATTCGAGGAACTATGGCTACACCTTC
j_call: TRBJ1-2
v_call: TRBV4-2
clone_size: .
cdr3_length: 14
d_call: .

cdr3_aa: CASSGSGTQGSYEQYF
cdr3_nt: TGTGCCAGCAGCGGATCGGGAACGCAAGGTTCCTACGAGCAGTACTTC
j_call: TRBJ2-7
v_call: TRBV13
clone_size: .
cdr3_length: 16
d_call: .

cdr3_aa: CASAPGPLVGNTEAFF
cdr3_nt: TGTGCCAGCGCCCCCGGGCCCCTTGTGGGCAACACTGAAGCTTTCTTT
j_call: TRBJ1-1
v_call: TRBV5-4
clone_size: .
cdr3_length: 16
d_call: .

cdr3_aa: CASRREGRETQYF
cdr3_nt: TGCGCCAGCAGGCGAGAGGGTAGGGAGACCCAGTACTTC
j_call: TRBJ2-5
v_call: TRBV5-1
clone_size: .
cdr3_length: 13
d_call: .

cdr3_aa: CASSASRTSNSPLHF
cdr3_nt: TGTGCCAGCAGCGCGTCTCGGACCTCTAATTCACCCCTCCACTTT
j_call: TRBJ1-6
v_call: TRBV6-1
clone_size: .
cdr3_length: 15
d_call: .

cdr3_aa: CASGNPGLAGPQYF
cdr3_nt: TGTGCCAGCGGAAACCCGGGACTAGCGGGGCCCCAGTACTTC
j_call: TRBJ2-7
v_call: TRBV27
clone_size: .
cdr3_length: 14
d_call: TRBD2

cdr3_aa: CASSAQGYTEAFF
cdr3_nt: TGTGCCAGCAGTGCACAGGGGTACACTGAAGCTTTCTTT
j_call: TRBJ1-1
v_call: TRBV9
clone_size: .
cdr3_length: 13
d_call: TRBD1

cdr3_aa: CASSLWQGAGETQYF
cdr3_nt: TGTGCCAGCAGCTTATGGCAGGGGGCTGGGGAGACCCAGTACTTC
j_call: TRBJ2-5
v_call: TRBV7-8
clone_size: .
cdr3_length: 15
d_call: TRBD1

cdr3_aa: CASSHSWAEQYF
cdr3_nt: TGTGCCAGCAGCCACTCCTGGGCCGAGCAGTACTTC
j_call: TRBJ2-7
v_call: TRBV7-9
clone_size: .
cdr3_length: 12
d_call: .

cdr3_aa: CASTRHVTGELFF
cdr3_nt: TGTGCCAGCACCCGACATGTAACCGGGGAGCTGTTTTTT
j_call: TRBJ2-2
v_call: TRBV5-6
clone_size: .
cdr3_length: 13
d_call: .

cdr3_aa: CASSYSIAGGRETQYF
cdr3_nt: TGTGCCAGCAGTTACTCCATTGCGGGGGGGAGAGAGACCCAGTACTTC
j_call: TRBJ2-5
v_call: TRBV6-5
clone_size: once
cdr3_length: 16
d_call: TRBD2

cdr3_aa: CASSPRSGFRAEAFF
cdr3_nt: TGTGCCAGCAGCCCGCGCTCCGGGTTTCGCGCTGAAGCTTTCTTT
j_call: TRBJ1-1
v_call: TRBV21-1
clone_size: .
cdr3_length: 15
d_call: .

cdr3_aa: CASSPRTDGAGELFF
cdr3_nt: TGTGCCAGCTCACCTAGAACGGACGGGGCCGGGGAGCTGTTTTTT
j_call: TRBJ2-2
v_call: TRBV18
clone_size: .
cdr3_length: 15
d_call: .

cdr3_aa: CASSQEEGATGELFF
cdr3_nt: TGTGCCAGCAGCCAAGAGGAGGGGGCCACCGGGGAGCTGTTTTTT
j_call: TRBJ2-2
v_call: TRBV14
clone_size: .
cdr3_length: 15
d_call: .

cdr3_aa: CASSFEAGYNSPLHF
cdr3_nt: TGTGCCAGCAGTTTCGAGGCCGGCTATAATTCACCCCTCCACTTT
j_call: TRBJ1-6
v_call: TRBV27
clone_size: .
cdr3_length: 15
d_call: .

cdr3_aa: CASSPLLDTGELNYGYTF
cdr3_nt: TGTGCCAGCTCACCACTTTTGGACACCGGAGAATTGAACTATGGCTACACCTTC
j_call: TRBJ1-2
v_call: TRBV18
clone_size: once
cdr3_length: 18
d_call: .

cdr3_aa: CASSIQRNTEAFF
cdr3_nt: TGTGCCAGTAGTATACAGAGGAACACTGAAGCTTTCTTT
j_call: TRBJ1-1
v_call: TRBV19
clone_size: .
cdr3_length: 13
d_call: .

cdr3_aa: CASTQGGAGELFF
cdr3_nt: TGTGCCAGCACCCAGGGGGGAGCCGGGGAGCTGTTTTTT
j_call: TRBJ2-2
v_call: TRBV28
clone_size: .
cdr3_length: 13
d_call: .

cdr3_aa: CASTPGLGTDTQYF
cdr3_nt: TGTGCCAGCACCCCGGGACTAGGTACAGATACGCAGTATTTT
j_call: TRBJ2-3
v_call: TRBV7-9
clone_size: .
cdr3_length: 14
d_call: TRBD2

cdr3_aa: CASSLVMGAPVTIYF
cdr3_nt: TGTGCCAGCAGCTTAGTGATGGGGGCCCCGGTCACCATATATTTT
j_call: TRBJ1-3
v_call: TRBV7-2
clone_size: once
cdr3_length: 15
d_call: .

cdr3_aa: CASSYGQAYEQYF
cdr3_nt: TGTGCCAGTAGCTACGGACAGGCCTACGAGCAGTACTTC
j_call: TRBJ2-7
v_call: TRBV7-8
clone_size: .
cdr3_length: 13
d_call: TRBD1

cdr3_aa: CASSLRQGAWQPQHF
cdr3_nt: TGTGCCAGCAGCCTAAGACAGGGGGCCTGGCAGCCCCAGCATTTT
j_call: TRBJ1-5
v_call: TRBV5-4
clone_size: .
cdr3_length: 15
d_call: TRBD1

cdr3_aa: CASSFWTARTGNTIYF
cdr3_nt: TGTGCCAGCAGCTTTTGGACAGCAAGAACTGGAAACACCATATATTTT
j_call: TRBJ1-3
v_call: TRBV7-6
clone_size: .
cdr3_length: 16
d_call: .

cdr3_aa: CASSPGQSYGYTF
cdr3_nt: TGCGCCAGCAGCCCTGGACAGTCCTATGGCTACACCTTC
j_call: TRBJ1-2
v_call: TRBV5-1
clone_size: once
cdr3_length: 13
d_call: .

cdr3_aa: CASSPSTGTSGNTIYF
cdr3_nt: TGCGCCAGCAGTCCCTCGACCGGGACCTCTGGAAACACCATATATTTT
j_call: TRBJ1-3
v_call: TRBV10-1
clone_size: .
cdr3_length: 16
d_call: .

cdr3_aa: CASSRWAGSGANVLTF
cdr3_nt: TGTGCCAGCAGCCGATGGGCGGGCTCTGGGGCCAACGTCCTGACTTTC
j_call: TRBJ2-6
v_call: TRBV5-4
clone_size: once
cdr3_length: 16
d_call: .

cdr3_aa: CASSPGQGLTDTQYF
cdr3_nt: TGCGCCAGCAGCCCAGGACAGGGCCTCACAGATACGCAGTATTTT
j_call: TRBJ2-3
v_call: TRBV4-3
clone_size: once
cdr3_length: 15
d_call: TRBD1

cdr3_aa: CASSPMGNTEAFF
cdr3_nt: TGTGCCAGCAGCCCCATGGGGAACACTGAAGCTTTCTTT
j_call: TRBJ1-1
v_call: TRBV6-6
clone_size: once
cdr3_length: 13
d_call: .

cdr3_aa: CASSGVGSSYEQYF
cdr3_nt: TGTGCCAGCTCCGGGGTTGGGAGTTCCTACGAGCAGTACTTC
j_call: TRBJ2-7
v_call: TRBV18
clone_size: .
cdr3_length: 14
d_call: .